This is a list of T cell receptor beta chains from one sample in a study of human T cells and chemical hapten exposure. TCRdb processed the RACE reads anew with MiXCR; each CDR3 protein has one entry. The table has 380,000 or so distinct CDR3 sequences, approximately 5.1% seen once; the top ten hold roughly 2.4%. The input for sequencing was whole blood, taken in connection with sensitization to the hapten diphenylcyclopropenone (DPC). These TCRs come from a woman aged 45-59 years with alopecia areata. Some clones in this sample may be carry-over from other donors' samples. CDR3s include the opening cysteine and the closing phenylalanine or tryptophan. D genes are given only for firm matches. Clone sizes are given selectively: once, few, many, or a class where the clone is expanded.

j_gene	d_gene	v_gene	abundance	CDR3aa	CDR3nt
TRBJ1-3	NA	TRBV10-3	few	CATSGNTIYF	TGTGCCACCTCTGGAAACACCATATATTTT
TRBJ2-3	TRBD2	TRBV15	many	CATSRDPTSTDTQYF	TGTGCCACCAGCAGAGATCCGACTAGCACGGATACGCAGTATTTT
TRBJ2-2	TRBD2	TRBV20-1	few	CSASPGLAGGRNTGELFF	TGCAGTGCTAGCCCGGGACTAGCGGGAGGTCGTAACACCGGGGAGCTGTTTTTT
TRBJ2-3	TRBD1	TRBV7-9	many	CASSPWDRRTDTQYF	TGTGCCAGCAGCCCATGGGACAGACGCACAGATACGCAGTATTTT
TRBJ1-1	NA	TRBV29-1	few	CSVEGRAMNTEAFF	TGCAGCGTTGAAGGGCGGGCGATGAACACTGAAGCTTTCTTT
TRBJ1-5	TRBD1	TRBV29-1	NA	CSVEKDRGAPQHF	TGCAGCGTTGAAAAGGACAGGGGTGCGCCCCAGCATTTT
TRBJ1-2	NA	TRBV9	NA	CASSRATGYTF	TGTGCCAGCAGTCGCGCTACTGGCTACACCTTC
TRBJ1-4	TRBD1	TRBV10-3	few	CAISAGQGPSEKLFF	TGTGCCATCAGTGCAGGACAGGGCCCCTCCGAAAAACTGTTTTTT
TRBJ1-2	NA	TRBV5-4	NA	CASSFGRGADGYTF	TGTGCCAGCAGCTTTGGGCGGGGTGCGGATGGCTACACCTTC
TRBJ2-5	NA	TRBV25-1	many	CASSEMSGQLETQYF	TGTGCCAGCAGTGAAATGAGCGGGCAGCTCGAGACCCAGTACTTC
TRBJ2-2	NA	TRBV6-6	few	CATPRTPNTGELFF	TGTGCCACCCCCCGGACACCAAACACCGGGGAGCTGTTTTTT
TRBJ1-6	TRBD1	TRBV2	many	CASSLGQAGSPLHF	TGTGCCAGCAGCCTCGGACAGGCAGGATCACCCCTCCACTTT
TRBJ1-4	NA	TRBV15	few	CATSSREGEGEEKLFF	TGTGCCACCAGCTCCCGCGAGGGGGAAGGAGAGGAAAAACTGTTTTTT
TRBJ1-5	NA	TRBV28	few	CASSLDQPQHF	TGTGCCAGCAGTCTCGATCAGCCCCAGCATTTT
TRBJ2-5	NA	TRBV5-1	medium-sized	CASSLEETQYF	TGTGCCAGCAGCTTAGAAGAGACCCAGTACTTC
TRBJ2-1	TRBD2	TRBV6-1	few	CASSEERGGPNNEQFF	TGTGCCAGCAGTGAAGAACGCGGGGGGCCTAACAATGAGCAGTTCTTC
TRBJ1-2	TRBD1	TRBV18	many	CASSLAGQGYYTF	TGTGCCAGCTCACTCGCGGGACAGGGTTACTACACCTTC
TRBJ2-3	NA	TRBV7-2	many	CASSLRVADTQYF	TGTGCCAGCAGCTTAAGAGTGGCAGATACGCAGTATTTT
TRBJ1-2	NA	TRBV29-1	few	CSVQGQAYGYTF	TGCAGCGTTCAGGGACAAGCCTATGGCTACACCTTC
TRBJ2-1	TRBD2	TRBV29-1	few	CSVEGGVFPYNEQFF	TGCAGCGTTGAGGGGGGGGTTTTCCCCTACAATGAGCAGTTCTTC
TRBJ2-3	NA	TRBV28	many	CASSLTVGGGTDTQYF	TGTGCCAGCAGTTTAACCGTCGGAGGGGGAACAGATACGCAGTATTTT
TRBJ1-6	TRBD1	TRBV7-9	many	CASSLGGTGSRKSPLHF	TGTGCCAGCAGCTTAGGGGGGACAGGGAGTAGAAAGTCACCCCTCCACTTT
TRBJ2-5	TRBD2	TRBV7-9	many	CATQALAGETQYF	TGTGCCACCCAGGCCCTAGCGGGAGAGACCCAGTACTTC
TRBJ2-1	TRBD2	TRBV10-3	few	CAISAGEQNEQFF	TGTGCCATCAGCGCGGGGGAGCAGAATGAGCAGTTCTTC
TRBJ1-1	NA	TRBV6-1	NA	CASSALGGTEAFF	TGTGCCAGCAGTGCGTTGGGGGGTACTGAAGCTTTCTTT
TRBJ2-7	TRBD1	TRBV13	many	CASSVTGGAFYEQYF	TGTGCCAGCAGCGTCACAGGGGGCGCGTTCTACGAGCAGTACTTC
TRBJ1-1	NA	TRBV6-2/TRBV6-3	NA	CATRGVMNTEAFF	TGTGCTACCCGGGGGGTAATGAACACTGAAGCTTTCTTT
TRBJ2-5	TRBD2	TRBV29-1	few	CSARTSGRETQYF	TGCAGCGCGCGGACTAGCGGGAGGGAGACCCAGTACTTC
TRBJ2-7	NA	TRBV7-2	few	CASSPPWTNEQYF	TGTGCCAGCAGCCCCCCCTGGACTAACGAGCAGTACTTC
TRBJ2-7	TRBD2	TRBV6-1	many	CASSGRTSGRQVGYF	TGTGCCAGCAGTGGTCGGACTAGCGGGAGGCAAGTGGGGTACTTC
TRBJ1-2	NA	TRBV24-1	NA	CATSHRLMDGYTF	TGTGCCACCAGTCATCGGCTCATGGACGGCTACACCTTC
TRBJ2-3	TRBD2	TRBV20-1	many	CSASRLAGSTDTQYF	TGCAGTGCTAGTCGACTAGCGGGCTCCACAGATACGCAGTATTTT
TRBJ2-5	NA	TRBV30	NA	CAWSVFRGGGGETQYF	TGTGCCTGGAGTGTATTCCGTGGGGGAGGGGGAGAGACCCAGTACTTC
TRBJ2-1	TRBD1	TRBV6-2/TRBV6-3	many	CASSYLGQGLNEQFF	TGTGCCAGCAGTTACTTGGGACAGGGACTCAATGAGCAGTTCTTC
TRBJ2-5	TRBD1	TRBV6-5	many	CASRRTGNGPYQETQYF	TGTGCCAGCAGGCGGACAGGGAACGGCCCGTACCAAGAGACCCAGTACTTC
TRBJ2-7	NA	TRBV11-2	many	CASSLGGGQYF	TGTGCCAGCAGCTTAGGAGGGGGGCAGTACTTC